The rows below give T cell receptor beta chains drawn from one sample of a study of blood T cells in healthy people across ages. TCRdb called the 5' RACE reads again in MiXCR, with one record for every CDR3 protein. The profile shows 700,000 to 950,000 distinct CDR3 sequences, 40% to 45% of them singletons. Sample: blood. Receptor source: a woman aged 55 to 70 in good health. Each CDR3 is given with its conserved first and last residue. Each record gives: V gene, clone size, D gene, J gene, CDR3 protein, CDR3 DNA. The D gene is left open where the match is weak. Clone size is shown for a subset of rows, as once, few, many or a class of expanded clone.

V: TRBV20-1
size: NA
D: TRBD2
J: TRBJ2-5
CDR3: CSALGGGEETQYF
DNA: TGCAGTGCCCTCGGGGGGGGTGAAGAGACCCAGTACTTC

V: TRBV4-3
size: few
D: TRBD2
J: TRBJ2-7
CDR3: CASSQGTSGIWEQYF
DNA: TGCGCCAGCAGCCAAGGGACTAGCGGGATATGGGAGCAGTACTTC

V: TRBV29-1
size: NA
D: NA
J: TRBJ1-5
CDR3: CSVETQDSNQPQHF
DNA: TGCAGCGTTGAAACCCAGGATAGCAATCAGCCCCAGCATTTT

V: TRBV28
size: few
D: NA
J: TRBJ1-6
CDR3: CASIQASSYNSPLHF
DNA: TGTGCCAGCATCCAGGCGAGCTCCTATAATTCACCCCTCCACTTT

V: TRBV6-2/TRBV6-3
size: NA
D: TRBD1
J: TRBJ1-1
CDR3: CASRPPGQGTPEAFF
DNA: TGTGCCAGCAGGCCTCCGGGACAGGGCACTCCTGAAGCTTTCTTT

V: TRBV20-1
size: NA
D: NA
J: TRBJ2-3
CDR3: CSAKEGADTQYF
DNA: TGCAGTGCTAAGGAGGGGGCAGATACGCAGTATTTT

V: TRBV24-1
size: NA
D: NA
J: TRBJ2-1
CDR3: CATSDTGGGHEQFF
DNA: TGTGCCACCAGTGACACCGGAGGGGGCCATGAGCAGTTCTTC

V: TRBV7-2
size: many
D: TRBD2
J: TRBJ2-7
CDR3: CASSLVGGGYEQYF
DNA: TGTGCCAGCAGCTTAGTTGGGGGGGGGTACGAGCAGTACTTC

V: TRBV20-1
size: few
D: NA
J: TRBJ2-3
CDR3: CSARDPGADTQYF
DNA: TGCAGTGCTAGAGACCCAGGGGCAGATACGCAGTATTTT

V: TRBV7-9
size: NA
D: TRBD1
J: TRBJ2-2
CDR3: CASSPTGQGSTGELFF
DNA: TGTGCCAGCAGCCCTACTGGACAGGGGAGCACCGGGGAGCTGTTTTTT

V: TRBV20-1
size: NA
D: NA
J: TRBJ2-7
CDR3: CSARGTSTYEQYF
DNA: TGCAGTGCTAGAGGGACTTCGACCTACGAGCAGTACTTC

V: TRBV5-1
size: few
D: NA
J: TRBJ2-5
CDR3: CASSLFVGGETQYF
DNA: TGCGCCAGCAGCTTGTTCGTAGGGGGAGAGACCCAGTACTTC

V: TRBV5-1
size: NA
D: TRBD1
J: TRBJ1-2
CDR3: CASSLGQGQISNYGYTF
DNA: TGCGCCAGCAGCTTGGGACAGGGACAAATCTCTAACTATGGCTACACCTTC

V: TRBV27
size: NA
D: NA
J: TRBJ1-5
CDR3: CASSLSYSVNQPQHF
DNA: TGTGCCAGCAGTTTATCTTATTCCGTAAATCAGCCCCAGCATTTT

V: TRBV29-1
size: NA
D: TRBD1
J: TRBJ1-2
CDR3: CSVDRGLGYTF
DNA: TGCAGCGTTGACAGGGGGCTTGGCTACACCTTC

V: TRBV4-3
size: NA
D: NA
J: TRBJ2-1
CDR3: CASSQELARFYEQFF
DNA: TGCGCCAGCAGCCAAGAGCTAGCGCGATTCTATGAGCAGTTCTTC

V: TRBV6-5
size: NA
D: NA
J: TRBJ2-1
CDR3: CASSWDKYNEQFF
DNA: TGTGCCAGCAGTTGGGACAAATACAATGAGCAGTTCTTC

V: TRBV25-1
size: NA
D: TRBD2
J: TRBJ2-1
CDR3: CASLGQAPSGTNEQFF
DNA: TGTGCCAGCCTTGGACAGGCGCCTAGCGGGACGAATGAGCAGTTCTTC

V: TRBV6-2/TRBV6-3
size: NA
D: TRBD2
J: TRBJ2-3
CDR3: CASRGGKDTQYF
DNA: TGTGCCAGCAGGGGAGGGAAGGATACGCAGTATTTT

V: TRBV5-1
size: NA
D: NA
J: TRBJ1-3
CDR3: CASSLGFSTVGNTIYF
DNA: TGCGCCAGCAGCTTGGGATTCAGTACTGTGGGAAACACCATATATTTT

V: TRBV7-9
size: NA
D: NA
J: TRBJ2-3
CDR3: CASSWLVKDTHTDTQYF
DNA: TGTGCCAGCAGCTGGCTAGTAAAGGACACACACACAGATACGCAGTATTTT

V: TRBV28
size: few
D: NA
J: TRBJ2-3
CDR3: CASQGGDTQYF
DNA: TGTGCCAGCCAGGGGGGAGATACGCAGTATTTT

V: TRBV30
size: few
D: TRBD1
J: TRBJ1-6
CDR3: CAWSTGQANNSPLHF
DNA: TGTGCCTGGAGTACCGGACAGGCGAATAATTCACCCCTCCACTTT

V: TRBV6-5
size: many
D: NA
J: TRBJ2-7
CDR3: CASSYPGLPRSYEQYF
DNA: TGTGCCAGCAGTTACCCGGGACTTCCTCGCTCCTACGAGCAGTACTTC

V: TRBV7-3
size: NA
D: NA
J: TRBJ1-1
CDR3: CASSPSVGMNTEAFF
DNA: TGTGCCAGCAGCCCCTCTGTAGGGATGAACACTGAAGCTTTCTTT

V: TRBV6-1
size: few
D: NA
J: TRBJ1-1
CDR3: CASKPGQQRAEAFF
DNA: TGTGCCAGCAAGCCGGGACAACAAAGGGCTGAAGCTTTCTTT

V: TRBV12-3/TRBV12-4
size: NA
D: TRBD2
J: TRBJ2-5
CDR3: CASSHRFGGSETQYF
DNA: TGTGCCAGCAGCCACCGATTCGGGGGGTCTGAGACCCAGTACTTC

V: TRBV7-3
size: few
D: NA
J: TRBJ1-1
CDR3: CASSTGQLNTEAFF
DNA: TGTGCCAGCAGCACGGGACAATTGAACACTGAAGCTTTCTTT

V: TRBV11-3
size: NA
D: NA
J: TRBJ2-5
CDR3: CASSLGPSQETQYF
DNA: TGTGCCAGCAGCTTAGGACCAAGCCAAGAGACCCAGTACTTC

V: TRBV18
size: NA
D: NA
J: TRBJ2-7
CDR3: CASSPADREAEQYF
DNA: TGTGCCAGCTCACCAGCTGACAGGGAGGCCGAGCAGTACTTC